What follows describes a single TCR beta chain. This clonotype was counted ten times or more. It lacks a known antigen. The sample holds no much larger clone one base away, and base qualities are not on file. The data were obtained in a study of neurological immune-mediated disorders (dated 2019 in TCRdb). Background for the entire study: Using UMI-based sequencing, the study compared peripheral blood TCR-beta repertoires from patients with HTLV-I-associated myelopathy (HAM/TSP), patients with multiple sclerosis, and healthy controls. The approximately 100 TCR-beta libraries included longitudinal samples, technical triplicates and paired sorted CD4+ and CD8+ T-cell subsets alongside PBMC samples. Of the approximately 70 subjects in the cohort, some 15 were HAM/TSP patients, some 34 were multiple sclerosis patients, and roughly 20 were healthy controls. Longitudinal HAM/TSP and healthy donors had 3 time-points each (roughly 3-40 month intervals).

Results and caveats for the whole study, not just this receptor: Across subjects, expanded clones never shared an identical CDR3 amino acid sequence, which suggests that the TCR-beta repertoires in every group were private. TCR clonal expansion was highest in HAM/TSP patients and lowest in MS patients, with MS patients falling below even healthy controls.

cDNA was synthesized by template-switch 5'RACE using a primer with a 10-nucleotide random unique molecular identifier that tagged each TCR transcript. Every sequencing run yielded over 200 million TCR-beta sequences covering 15-18 subjects. Total RNA was extracted with the RNeasy kit. Using the KAPA Real-time Library Amplification kit, TCR-beta VDJ regions were amplified with primers for the TCR constant region and the 5'RACE anchor. A first PCR added sample indexes and Illumina adaptors, after which a second PCR increased the library yield. After Ampure bead purification, the roughly 650 bp TCR product was size-selected on a 2% E-gel SizeSelection system. Before pooling, library quality was assessed on a Bioanalyzer, concentration was determined with Qubit, and library quantification was performed with the Kapa Library Quantification kit. An Illumina HiSeq 2500 was used to sequence the libraries paired-end at 2 x 150 bp. To increase sequence diversity, roughly 24-30% phiX was spiked into each library pool. From the authors' description of their analysis: Quality-filtered reads were processed with the UMI-based MiGEC pipeline, and over 75% of raw TCR sequences were removed by the MiGEC pipeline during error correction. IMGT germline references were used for alignment of VDJ genes, and clonotypes were defined by a unique CDR3 amino acid sequence together with V-J genes. Clonal expansion, Shannon diversity and CDR3 relatedness (CalcPairwiseDistances, ClusterSamples) were evaluated with VDJtools, and phylogenetic trees were built with CLCbio workbench. A clone was classed as expanded if it had 8 or more unique UMIs, a cutoff based on coefficient-of-variation modelling across technical triplicates. TCRdb ran its own pipeline on the public reads, namely fastp trimming at Q25 and MiXCR clone calling, and kept in-frame beta chains. When rows share a CDR3 protein, they turn into one entry using the most common DNA and genes. TCRdb, not the original authors, processed these V and J calls. This sample lists around 50,000 distinct CDR3 sequences; approximately 14% were detected once. Less than 5.5% of the sample belongs to the ten largest clones.

What the time point label conveys for this sample: longitudinal time-point 2. Unsorted PBMC libraries were generated from 2 million PBMCs stored in RNAlater at -80 °C until RNA extraction. Peripheral blood was subjected to Ficoll-Hypaque density gradient centrifugation to isolate PBMCs, which were then cryopreserved in liquid nitrogen. The sample taken for sequencing was PBMCs. The clonotype was recovered from a male donor with HTLV-1-associated myelopathy (HAM/TSP).

Read as DNA, the sequence is TGCAGTGCTACGCCCGTGGGCAGGGGGCGAAGTGCAGATACGCAGTATTTT. Translated, this is CSATPVGRGRSADTQYF. The chain is assembled from TRBV20-1 and TRBJ2-3, and 8 junctional nucleotides match TRBD1. Germline trimming: 4 bases from V, 4 bases from J; junction bases outside gene matches: 16. From a lookup of the germline V gene (reference sequence), CDR1 and CDR2 are DFQATT and SNEGSKA. The CDR3, from cysteine to phenylalanine, totals 17 residues. The read is trimmed to its CDR3 DNA, 51 bases read in frame from base 1.